The source of this T cell receptor beta chain is a study of T cell changes during pregnancy in multiple sclerosis. The ends lost 2 bases at V and 8 bases at J; junction bases unmatched: 7. CDR1 is SGHNT, CDR2 YYREEE, per germline (reference sequence). The CDR3 sequence is 15 residues long. Clones were sequenced by immunoSEQ multiplex PCR, and TCRdb holds only the in-frame ones, with some missing. Found here are 55,000 to 95,000 clones, around 94% of them singletons; the top ten hold less than 2.5%. The source material was peripheral blood, sampled in the second trimester of pregnancy. This sequence was found in a female donor in good health, enrolled as a control in a pregnancy study. The rearrangement joins TRBV5-4 to TRBJ1-4; 9 positions agree with TRBD1. In nucleotides, the CDR3 is TGTGCCAGCAGCTTCGGGGGACAGGGTGGGGAAAAACTGTTTTTT. This sequence encodes CASSFGGQGGEKLFF.